This T cell receptor beta chain was identified during a study of OX40 agonist ivuxolimab in advanced cancers. V gave up 2 bases and J gave up 3 bases; unmatched junction bases: 5. The CDR3 loop spans 16 amino acids. Germline V gives CDR1 LGHNA, CDR2 YSLEER. Samples of blood were obtained at baseline, on cycle 4 day 1, and on cycle 7 day 1. Overall study results and limits: Clonal expansion was seen in CD4+ and CD8+ blood T cells by week 6 at 0.1 to 3.0 mg/kg.

TCRdb keeps only in-frame clones here, not all; method: immunoSEQ multiplex PCR. This table holds some 48,000 clones, approximately 79% found once. With respect to this clone: Its cognate antigen is unknown.

Sequencing was performed on CD4+ or CD8+ T cells sorted from blood, taken in a trial of the OX40 agonist ivuxolimab. The genes are TRBV4-3 and TRBJ2-2, with 8 bases that match TRBD1. This TCR came from an adult with an advanced solid tumor such as melanoma, head and neck, liver or kidney cancer. The CDR3 loop reads CASSQRQGPHTGELFF. In DNA form, the CDR3 reads TGCGCCAGCAGCCAAAGACAGGGGCCGCACACCGGGGAGCTGTTTTTT.